This T cell receptor (beta chain) is from a study of blood T cell repertoires in COVID-19. Sequencing used immunoSEQ multiplex PCR; TCRdb keeps in-frame clones, though not all of them. The sample contains some 390,000 clones, around 87% of which appear only once. Residents of about two dozen US areas, aged about 18 to 89 years, made up the participants. This CDR3 comprises 16 residues. V was clipped by 1 base and J by 2 bases, with 15 bases between them. Germline V gives CDR1 MNHNS, CDR2 SASEGT. The chain uses TRBV6-1 and TRBJ2-7; tentative D call: TRBD1 (6 bases). The material sequenced was PBMCs or T cells enriched from blood (not recorded which). This receptor was identified in a man aged 25 to 40 who had recovered from COVID-19. CDR3 amino acids: CASSEDGQGNPYEQYF. CDR3 coding DNA: TGTGCCAGCAGTGAAGATGGCCAGGGGAATCCCTACGAGCAGTACTTC.